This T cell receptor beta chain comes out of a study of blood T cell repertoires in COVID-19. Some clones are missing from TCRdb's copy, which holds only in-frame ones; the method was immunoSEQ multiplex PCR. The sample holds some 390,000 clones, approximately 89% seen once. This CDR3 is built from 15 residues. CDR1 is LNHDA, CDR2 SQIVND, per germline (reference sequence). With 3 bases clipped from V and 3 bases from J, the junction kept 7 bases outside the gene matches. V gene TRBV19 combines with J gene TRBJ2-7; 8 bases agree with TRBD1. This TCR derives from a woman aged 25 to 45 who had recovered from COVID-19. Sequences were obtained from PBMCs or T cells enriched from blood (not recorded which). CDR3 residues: CASSIEQGGLYEQYF. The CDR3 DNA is TGTGCCAGTAGTATCGAACAGGGGGGCCTCTACGAGCAGTACTTC.